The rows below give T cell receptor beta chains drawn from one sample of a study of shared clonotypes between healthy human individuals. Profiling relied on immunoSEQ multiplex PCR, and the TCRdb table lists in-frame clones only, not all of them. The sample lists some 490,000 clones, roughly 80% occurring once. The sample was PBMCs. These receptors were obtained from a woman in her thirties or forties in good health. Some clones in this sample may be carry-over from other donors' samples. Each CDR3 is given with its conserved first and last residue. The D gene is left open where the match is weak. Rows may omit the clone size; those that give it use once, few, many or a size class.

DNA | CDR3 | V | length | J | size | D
TGTGCCAGCAGGGGACAGGGGGTAACCGGGGAGCTGTTTTTT | CASRGQGVTGELFF | TRBV6-6 | 14 | TRBJ2-2 | few | TRBD1
TGTGCCAGCTCACCCAGGGGTTACGAGCAGTACTTC | CASSPRGYEQYF | TRBV18 | 12 | TRBJ2-7 | . | .
TGTGCCTGGAGTACACCGAATACTAGCGGTTCGTACCAAGAGACCCAGTACTTC | CAWSTPNTSGSYQETQYF | TRBV30 | 18 | TRBJ2-5 | . | TRBD2
TGTGCCAGCAGCTTGGCAGGGGGCTCTGGAAACACCATATATTTT | CASSLAGGSGNTIYF | TRBV5-4 | 15 | TRBJ1-3 | many | TRBD1
TGTGCCAGCAGCTTAGGCGGACAGGCGGACGAGCAGTACTTC | CASSLGGQADEQYF | TRBV7-9 | 14 | TRBJ2-7 | medium-sized | TRBD1
TGTGCCAGCAGCCAAGATTTGGACGAGCAGTACTTC | CASSQDLDEQYF | TRBV14 | 12 | TRBJ2-7 | . | .
TGTGCCAGCAGTTTGAAAAGGGCGGCTGGGGCCAACGTCCTGACTTTC | CASSLKRAAGANVLTF | TRBV28 | 16 | TRBJ2-6 | . | .
TGTGCCAGCAGCTTGAGCGAGGGCAGCTACGAGCAGTACTTC | CASSLSEGSYEQYF | TRBV11-1 | 14 | TRBJ2-7 | . | .
TGTGCCAGCAGCGACCGGGACAGGGGACGTCAGCCCCAGCATTTT | CASSDRDRGRQPQHF | TRBV7-8 | 15 | TRBJ1-5 | . | TRBD1
TGTGCCTGGAGTGTCCTCGGGAGAGGAAACACCATATATTTT | CAWSVLGRGNTIYF | TRBV30 | 14 | TRBJ1-3 | . | .
TGTGCCAGTAGTGCCGTTGCCAACTCCTACGAGCAGTACTTC | CASSAVANSYEQYF | TRBV19 | 14 | TRBJ2-7 | once | .
TGTGCCAGCAGCTTCAGTCGCAGAGAGCAGTACTTC | CASSFSRREQYF | TRBV7-2 | 12 | TRBJ2-7 | . | .
TGCGCCAGCAGCCAAGGCACACAGGCGCTCTACGAGCAGTACTTC | CASSQGTQALYEQYF | TRBV4-1 | 15 | TRBJ2-7 | . | .
TGTGCCTGGAGGGCGGGAGGAGTTGGGGAGCAGTTCTTC | CAWRAGGVGEQFF | TRBV30 | 13 | TRBJ2-1 | . | TRBD2
TGTGCCAGCAGCTTACGTAGCGGGAGCACCGGGGAGCTGTTTTTT | CASSLRSGSTGELFF | TRBV11-3 | 15 | TRBJ2-2 | . | TRBD2
TGCGCCAGCAGCCAAGAGTGGGGGGGACGGGGTGGCTACACCTTC | CASSQEWGGRGGYTF | TRBV4-3 | 15 | TRBJ1-2 | . | .
TGTGCCAGCAGCAGGCCGGGACTAGCGAGCACCGGGGAGCTGTTTTTT | CASSRPGLASTGELFF | TRBV5-4 | 16 | TRBJ2-2 | once | TRBD2
TGTGCCAGCAGCTTGGGACTAGCGGGGCCCTACGAGCAGTACTTC | CASSLGLAGPYEQYF | TRBV7-6 | 15 | TRBJ2-7 | . | TRBD2
TGTGCCAGCAGCCAGGGCAGGCAAACCTACGAGCAGTACTTC | CASSQGRQTYEQYF | TRBV6-5 | 14 | TRBJ2-7 | few | .
TGTGCCAGCAGAACAGCCGCCGGCGGCTACACCTTC | CASRTAAGGYTF | TRBV28 | 12 | TRBJ1-2 | . | .
TGTGCCAGCAGCGTGCAAGCGGGAGGATACAATGAGCAGTTCTTC | CASSVQAGGYNEQFF | TRBV11-1 | 15 | TRBJ2-1 | few | TRBD2
TGTGCCAGCAGCTTGGGCCCCGCCCTCACAGATACGCAGTATTTT | CASSLGPALTDTQYF | TRBV5-5 | 15 | TRBJ2-3 | . | .
TGTGCCAGTACTTTGGGGACAGGGCCTTGGAGCTACACCTTC | CASTLGTGPWSYTF | TRBV19 | 14 | TRBJ1-2 | . | TRBD1
TGTGCCAGCAGCTCCCAAAAGGGAGGCCAAGAGACCCAGTACTTC | CASSSQKGGQETQYF | TRBV5-4 | 15 | TRBJ2-5 | . | .
TGTGCCAGCAGACGGGAGGGGAGGGCCTACGAGCAGTACTTC | CASRREGRAYEQYF | TRBV6-5 | 14 | TRBJ2-7 | few | TRBD2
TGTGCCAGCAGCCTAGCGGGAGTGATATTCAATGAGCAGTTCTTC | CASSLAGVIFNEQFF | TRBV5-6 | 15 | TRBJ2-1 | . | TRBD2
TGTGCCAGTAGTATAGCCCCCCTTTCCTACGAGCAGTACTTC | CASSIAPLSYEQYF | TRBV19 | 14 | TRBJ2-7 | . | .
TGTGCCAGCAGTGACTCAGGGGGGGCCGGGGAGCAGTTCTTC | CASSDSGGAGEQFF | TRBV6-4 | 14 | TRBJ2-1 | . | .
TGTGCCAGCAGTGAGGGAGCGACAGAATACAATGAGCAGTTCTTC | CASSEGATEYNEQFF | TRBV6-1 | 15 | TRBJ2-1 | once | .
TGTGCCAGCAGCAAGTTAGCCGATACTTCTGGAAACACCATATATTTT | CASSKLADTSGNTIYF | TRBV5-5 | 16 | TRBJ1-3 | . | .